Below, 7 T cell receptor beta chains from the same sample are listed, as sequenced in a study of blood T cell repertoires in COVID-19. The protocol was immunoSEQ multiplex PCR, while the TCRdb copy is restricted to in-frame clones and leaves out a portion. Of more than 150,000 clones in the sample, 65% to 80% were seen once. The sample consisted of peripheral blood. The source is a middle-aged man who had recovered from COVID-19.

The rearrangement joins TRBV19 to TRBJ2-3; 9 nucleotides align to TRBD2. The V gene end was trimmed by 5 bases and the J gene end by 3 bases; junction bases not matched to a gene: 6. The CDR3 runs to 15 residues. Germline V gives CDR1 LNHDA, CDR2 SQIVND (reference sequence). As DNA, the CDR3 is TGTGCCAGTAGTTTAGCGGGAGTGATGACAGATACGCAGTATTTT. This encodes CASSLAGVMTDTQYF.

V gene TRBV19 combines with J gene TRBJ2-1, with 14 bases that match TRBD2. CDR1 is LNHDA and CDR2 is SQIVND in the germline V gene (reference sequence). The trim removed 5 bases at V and 8 bases at J, leaving 5 bases unmatched. The CDR3 totals 15 residues. Here the CDR3 reads CASSPGLAGGDEQFF. The CDR3, as DNA: TGTGCCAGTAGTCCAGGACTAGCGGGAGGTGATGAGCAGTTCTTC.

V gene TRBV3-1 (or the pseudogene TRBV3-2) combines with J gene TRBJ1-6; TRBD1 matches 7 bases. V was clipped by 4 bases and J by 9 bases; unmatched bases: 9. In germline, CDR1 is LGHDT, CDR2 YNNKEL (reference sequence). This CDR3 contains 15 residues. CDR3 sequence reads: CASSPESGQSSPLHF. The CDR3 region has the DNA TGTGCCAGCAGCCCAGAATCGGGACAGAGTTCACCCCTCCACTTT.

The chain uses TRBV4-1 and TRBJ2-3, with D tentatively TRBD1 (6 bases). CDR3 length: 16 amino acids. V was shortened by 1 base and J by 1 base, with 12 bases between the two germline ends. The V gene's germline CDR1 is MGHRA and CDR2 YSYEKL. The CDR3: CASSQALGGGTDTQYF. CDR3 in DNA: TGCGCCAGCAGCCAAGCTTTAGGGGGAGGCACAGATACGCAGTATTTT.

The chain recombines TRBV5-5 with TRBJ2-7; 9 nucleotides agree with TRBD2. V lost 2 bases to trimming and J lost 6 bases; unmatched junction nucleotides: 9. Germline V gene lookup returns CDR1 SGHKS and CDR2 YYEKEE (reference sequence). This CDR3 contains 15 residues. CDR3 in amino acids: CASSLVGLALGEQYF. The CDR3 DNA sequence: TGTGCCAGCAGCTTAGTGGGACTAGCCCTCGGCGAGCAGTACTTC.

The CDR3 loop is CASSITGGAYEQYF. The CDR3 nucleotides read TGTGCCAGCAGTATTACAGGGGGTGCCTACGAGCAGTACTTC. The chain carries TRBV28 and TRBJ2-7, with 8 positions matching TRBD1. Per germline, CDR1 MDHEN and CDR2 SYDVKM. V lost 5 bases to trimming and J lost 2 bases; unmatched junction nucleotides: 5. The CDR3 sequence is 14 residues long.

V usage is TRBV29-1 and J usage is TRBJ1-2, with 7 bases identical to TRBD1. The germline CDR1 and CDR2 sequences are SQVTM and ANQGSEA. This CDR3 comprises 16 residues. V lost 8 bases to trimming and J lost 6 bases; unmatched junction nucleotides: 21. The CDR3 nucleotides read TGCAGCTGTCCCATAGGATTAGGACAGGACGGGGATGGCTACACCTTC. It encodes CSCPIGLGQDGDGYTF.